This T cell receptor (beta chain) came from a study of regulatory T cells in long-lasting Graves disease. Study observations and caveats: For persistent Graves' patients, TCR diversity was lower than for newly diagnosed ones. The work looked only at peripheral blood and did not look at thyroid tissue.

On this clonotype itself: Its target is not known.

The time point is: persistent/refractory GD, antithyroid drugs over 5 years with positive TRAb. Generation of the TCR library employed RNA extracted from PBMCs. For TCR beta, libraries came from iRepertoire HTBI primers and Arm-PCR of CDR3 regions. TCRdb reprocessed the multiplex PCR reads with MiXCR, giving one entry per CDR3 protein. The profile shows 400,000 to 500,000 distinct CDR3 sequences, approximately 22% of them singletons. The CDR3 is 14 amino acids. V gave up 5 bases and J gave up 2 bases; unmatched junction bases: 6. Germline loops: CDR1 MNHEY, CDR2 SMNVEV (reference sequence). The material was peripheral blood mononuclear cells (PBMCs), obtained when the disease was refractory, from a patient treated with antithyroid drugs. The V call is TRBV27, the J call TRBJ2-7; TRBD1 aligns across 7 bases. The TCR originated in a female donor with Graves disease. Written as DNA, the CDR3 is TGTGCCAGCAGTCCAACAGGGGTGCCCTACGAGCAGTACTTC. This encodes CASSPTGVPYEQYF.